The 9 T cell receptor beta chains in this list originate from one sample, sequenced in a study of blood T cell repertoires in COVID-19. Clones were sequenced by immunoSEQ multiplex PCR, and TCRdb holds only the in-frame ones, with some missing. The sample includes 540,000 or so clones, 85% to 90% of them seen just once. Sequencing input: peripheral blood. Receptors originate from a woman between 50 and 59 years old with COVID-19, enrolled during active disease.

The chain couples TRBV5-1 to TRBJ1-6, with D uncertain. Germline V lookup: CDR1 SGHRS, CDR2 YFSETQ. This CDR3 contains 14 residues. The V and J ends lost 0 bases and 9 bases respectively, with 10 bases between them. In DNA, the CDR3 is TGCGCCAGCAGCTTGGGGAGTCGGAGTTCACCCCTCCACTTT. Its translation is CASSLGSRSSPLHF. The whole variable domain, remainder taken from reference TRBV5-1 and TRBJ1-6, is KAGVTQTPRYLIKTRGQQVTLSCSPISGHRSVSWYQQTPGQGLQFLFEYFSETQRNKGNFPGRFSGRQFSNSRSEMNVSTLELGDSALYLCASSLGSRSSPLHFGNGTRLTVT.

The J gene is TRBJ2-3, the V gene TRBV5-4, with 10 positions matching TRBD2. The CDR3 totals 14 residues. J gave up 4 bases and V 6 bases, and 5 bases lay outside the gene matches. The germline gives CDR1 SGHNT, CDR2 YYREEE (reference sequence). CDR3 sequence reads: CASNPAGGPDTQYF. DNA of the CDR3: TGTGCCAGCAACCCAGCGGGGGGGCCAGATACGCAGTATTTT.

The chain links TRBV7-8 to TRBJ2-7, with 9 bases fitting TRBD1. The CDR3 loop spans 17 amino acids. CDR1 and CDR2 (germline): SGHVS, FQNEAQ. Trimming removed 5 bases from V and 1 base from J; junction bases left unmatched: 12. CDR3 in amino acids: CASSPRGRDRVSYEQYF. The CDR3 bases are TGTGCCAGCAGCCCTAGGGGCCGGGACAGGGTGTCCTACGAGCAGTACTTC.

The chain employs TRBV7-3 and TRBJ2-1, with D possibly being TRBD2 (7 bases). Trimming pared 6 bases from V and 8 bases from J, leaving 14 bases between. This CDR3 has 13 residues. Germline V gene sequence: CDR1 SGHTA, CDR2 FQGTGA. The CDR3 coding sequence is TGTGCCAGCAGACCTCGGGGGGCCCATGAGCAGTTCTTC. It specifies CASRPRGAHEQFF.

V usage is TRBV20-1 and J usage is TRBJ1-1; 8 nucleotides agree with TRBD1. The CDR3 is 17 amino acids. J was trimmed by 0 bases and V by 6 bases; bases with no gene match: 15. Germline-derived CDR1 and CDR2 are DFQATT and SNEGSKA (reference sequence). This CDR3 reads CSASPGQGVRMNTEAFF. DNA for the CDR3: TGCAGTGCAAGTCCCGGACAGGGAGTGAGGATGAACACTGAAGCTTTCTTT.

In its sample, this clone was seen a few times. The chain couples TRBV4-1 to TRBJ2-2; 9 positions agree with TRBD1. With V trimmed by 0 bases and J by 7 bases, 6 bases remained unmatched. CDR1 is MGHRA and CDR2 is YSYEKL in the germline V gene. The CDR3 has 16 amino acids. CDR3 amino acids: CASSQDAQGAFGELFF. The CDR3 coding sequence is TGCGCCAGCAGCCAAGATGCACAGGGGGCGTTCGGGGAGCTGTTTTTT.

The chain employs TRBV28 and TRBJ1-1; D unclear. V was clipped by 6 bases and J by 8 bases, with 10 bases between them. CDR1 and CDR2 (germline): MDHEN, SYDVKM. CDR3 length: 11 amino acids. CDR3 sequence reads: CASSSHLEAFF. CDR3 bases: TGTGCCAGCAGCTCTCATCTAGAAGCTTTCTTT.

V usage is TRBV5-4 and J usage is TRBJ2-1; D possibly corresponds to TRBD1 (6 bases). The CDR3 consists of 12 residues. V shed 4 bases and J shed 6 bases, with 8 bases lying between them. Germline V gene data show CDR1 as SGHNT and CDR2 as YYREEE (reference sequence). CDR3 nucleotide sequence: TGTGCCAGCAGCCAAGGGGGCAATGAGCAGTTCTTC. Protein: CASSQGGNEQFF.

The rearrangement uses TRBV6-5 and TRBJ1-5, with D unclear. Trimming pared 2 bases from V and 4 bases from J, leaving 12 bases between. The CDR3 runs 15 residues. The germline V gene has CDR1 MNHEY and CDR2 SVGAGI. DNA for the CDR3: TGTGCCAGCAGTTACGGAGATATGGTAAATCAGCCCCAGCATTTT. This codes for CASSYGDMVNQPQHF.